This T cell receptor (beta chain) comes out of a study of T cell responses to AZD1222 COVID-19 vaccine. Clones were read by immunoSEQ multiplex PCR, and TCRdb kept only the in-frame ones, dropping some. The sample records 95,000 to 110,000 clones, over 80% being singletons. The CDR3 sequence is 15 residues long. Germline CDR1 and CDR2: SGHRS and YFSETQ. V gave up 0 bases and J gave up 1 base, with 10 bases separating them. On this clone: No antigen is known for it.

Overall study findings and caveats: White British people made up most donors, females outnumbered males, and clonal diversity was possibly underestimated.

This specimen was peripheral blood, taken 28 days after the second AZD1222 dose. This rearrangement joins TRBV5-1 to TRBJ2-5; D is possibly TRBD1 or TRBD2 (5 bases each). The receptor's source is an adult who received the AZD1222 COVID-19 vaccine. CDR3 bases: TGCGCCAGCAGCTTGGTGGGACCAGGCCAAGAGACCCAGTACTTC. This gives the protein CASSLVGPGQETQYF.